A selection of T cell receptor beta chains follows, all from one sample in a study of OX40 agonist ivuxolimab in advanced cancers. Clones were sequenced by immunoSEQ multiplex PCR, and TCRdb holds only the in-frame ones, with some missing. The sample lists more than 40,000 clones; about 91% were seen once. Sequences were derived from CD4+ or CD8+ T cells sorted from blood, sampled in a trial of the OX40 agonist ivuxolimab. The origin of the receptors is an adult with an advanced solid tumor such as melanoma, head and neck, liver or kidney cancer. The CDR3 runs from the conserved cysteine through the conserved F or W. A D gene is named only where the DNA matches it firmly. Some rows have no size entry. The others give once, few or many, or a class for an expanded clone.

j_call d_call v_call clone_size cdr3_aa cdr3_nt
TRBJ2-7 NA TRBV20-1 NA CSASDAYEQYF TGCAGTGCTAGCGACGCCTACGAGCAGTACTTC
TRBJ2-7 NA TRBV30 NA CAWSPTGGEQYF TGTGCCTGGAGCCCTACAGGAGGCGAGCAGTACTTC
TRBJ1-5 TRBD1 TRBV4-3 NA CASSQVVGTGKNQPQHF TGCGCCAGCAGCCAAGTCGTCGGGACAGGGAAGAATCAGCCCCAGCATTTT
TRBJ1-5 NA TRBV11-2 NA CASSLGGHSNQPQHF TGTGCCAGCAGCTTAGGAGGACATAGCAATCAGCCCCAGCATTTT
TRBJ2-5 NA TRBV13 NA CASSLEGPGETQYF TGTGCCAGCAGCTTAGAGGGACCAGGAGAGACCCAGTACTTC
TRBJ1-5 TRBD1 TRBV10-3 NA CAIRADRPGNQPQHF TGTGCCATCAGGGCGGACAGGCCAGGCAATCAGCCCCAGCATTTT
TRBJ2-3 TRBD1 TRBV4-3 NA CASSQDWSGGPDTQYF TGCGCCAGCAGCCAAGATTGGTCAGGGGGACCAGATACGCAGTATTTT
TRBJ2-7 TRBD1 TRBV19 NA CASSASTGAAYEQYF TGTGCCAGTAGTGCCTCGACAGGGGCGGCCTACGAGCAGTACTTC
TRBJ2-1 NA TRBV9 NA CASSVGYLSEQFF TGTGCCAGCAGCGTAGGCTATCTCAGTGAGCAGTTCTTC
TRBJ2-3 NA TRBV9 NA CASSLSIASTDTQYF TGTGCCAGCAGCCTCAGCATCGCTAGCACAGATACGCAGTATTTT
TRBJ2-2 TRBD2 TRBV28 NA CASSRNLAASLGELFF TGTGCCAGCAGCCGTAACCTAGCGGCCTCCTTAGGGGAGCTGTTTTTT
TRBJ2-1 NA TRBV19 NA CASSTTVNEQFF TGTGCCAGTAGTACGACAGTCAATGAGCAGTTCTTC
TRBJ2-5 NA TRBV7-2 NA CASSLGGGLQETQYF TGTGCCAGCAGCCTAGGTGGGGGGCTCCAAGAGACCCAGTACTTC
TRBJ2-7 NA TRBV19 NA CASSIGALSYEQYF TGTGCCAGTAGTATCGGTGCTCTCTCCTACGAGCAGTACTTC
TRBJ2-7 TRBD1 TRBV7-6 NA CASSLAEGGSYEQYF TGTGCCAGCAGCTTAGCGGAAGGGGGCAGCTACGAGCAGTACTTC
TRBJ1-1 NA TRBV27 NA CASCNSMNTEAFF TGTGCCAGCTGTAACAGCATGAACACTGAAGCTTTCTTT
TRBJ2-7 TRBD1 TRBV5-6 NA CASSWGLSGTGREQYF TGTGCCAGCAGCTGGGGGCTTTCAGGGACAGGGCGAGAGCAGTACTTC
TRBJ2-3 NA TRBV7-8 few CASSLQVRGDTQYF TGTGCCAGCAGCTTACAGGTCCGGGGAGATACGCAGTATTTT
TRBJ2-3 NA TRBV21-1 NA CASSGLETQYF TGTGCCAGCAGCGGACTGGAAACGCAGTATTTT
TRBJ1-4 TRBD1 TRBV7-7 once CASSPGQGDEKLFF TGTGCTAGCAGCCCGGGACAGGGGGATGAAAAACTGTTTTTT
TRBJ1-6 NA TRBV6-5 NA CASSPGNYNSPLHF TGTGCCAGCAGCCCAGGGAACTATAATTCACCCCTCCACTTT
TRBJ2-2 TRBD1 TRBV28 NA CASGLSGTGTSVVAGELFF TGTGCCAGCGGTCTGAGTGGGACAGGGACTTCGGTAGTCGCCGGGGAGCTGTTTTTT
TRBJ1-2 TRBD1 TRBV13 NA CASSSGTVYGYTF TGTGCCAGCAGTTCCGGGACAGTCTATGGCTACACCTTC
TRBJ2-3 TRBD2 TRBV7-6 once CASSLEAGTGNTQYF TGTGCCAGCAGCTTAGAAGCGGGGACTGGAAATACGCAGTATTTT
TRBJ1-6 NA TRBV27 few CASSLSTSYNSPLHF TGTGCCAGCAGTTTATCTACCTCCTATAATTCACCCCTCCACTTT
TRBJ2-7 TRBD2 TRBV11-2 NA CASSLAGREGVYEQYF TGTGCCAGCAGCTTAGCTGGGCGGGAGGGGGTCTACGAGCAGTACTTC
TRBJ1-1 NA TRBV6-6 NA CASGQGLNTEAFF TGTGCCAGCGGTCAGGGACTGAACACTGAAGCTTTCTTT
TRBJ1-1 NA TRBV7-2 NA CASSEDEAGWGEEAFF TGTGCCAGCAGCGAAGACGAAGCAGGATGGGGTGAAGAAGCTTTCTTT
TRBJ2-5 NA TRBV28 NA CASSPHRVQETQYF TGTGCCAGCAGTCCCCACAGGGTACAAGAGACCCAGTACTTC
TRBJ2-1 TRBD2 TRBV15 NA CATSRDTSGSSYNEQFF TGTGCCACCAGCAGAGATACTAGCGGTAGCTCCTACAATGAGCAGTTCTTC
TRBJ2-7 NA TRBV14 NA CASSQGSGEQYF TGTGCCAGCAGCCAAGGTTCGGGCGAGCAGTACTTC
TRBJ2-2 NA TRBV4-1 NA CASSQRGNTGELFF TGCGCCAGCAGCCAACGCGGGAACACCGGGGAGCTGTTTTTT
TRBJ1-1 TRBD1 TRBV27 NA CASSPWTGGRTEAFF TGTGCCAGCAGTCCCTGGACAGGGGGCAGGACTGAAGCTTTCTTT
TRBJ2-2 NA TRBV7-8 NA CASRPDSIVAGELFF TGTGCCAGCAGACCCGACAGTATTGTGGCCGGGGAGCTGTTTTTT
TRBJ1-2 NA TRBV5-6 NA CASSLGDYGYTF TGTGCCAGCAGCCTTGGGGACTATGGCTACACCTTC
TRBJ2-1 TRBD2 TRBV11-2 NA CASSLGGAEYNEQFF TGTGCCAGCAGCCTCGGGGGGGCAGAATACAATGAGCAGTTCTTC
TRBJ2-1 TRBD2 TRBV15 NA CATSRDGLAGVENEQFF TGTGCCACCAGCAGAGATGGGCTAGCGGGAGTCGAGAATGAGCAGTTCTTC
TRBJ1-1 NA TRBV30 few CAWSVDSLTEAFF TGTGCCTGGAGTGTGGACAGCCTCACTGAAGCTTTCTTT
TRBJ2-3 NA TRBV1 NA CTSSQRQSTDTQYF TGCACCAGCAGCCAGAGACAGAGCACAGATACGCAGTATTTT
TRBJ1-6 NA TRBV4-1 NA CASSQATSSYNSPLHF TGCGCCAGCAGCCAAGCCACTAGCTCCTATAATTCACCCCTCCACTTT
TRBJ2-7 NA TRBV28 NA CATTRTINHEQYF TGTGCCACCACTAGGACAATCAATCACGAGCAGTACTTC
TRBJ2-1 TRBD1 TRBV7-3 NA CASSIATGENDEQFF TGTGCCAGCAGCATCGCGACAGGGGAGAACGATGAGCAGTTCTTC
TRBJ2-1 NA TRBV18 NA CASSPPSSPNEQFF TGTGCCAGCTCACCACCTTCGAGCCCAAATGAGCAGTTCTTC
TRBJ2-1 TRBD2 TRBV19 NA CASSTLAAGYNEQFF TGTGCCAGTAGTACTCTAGCGGCAGGATACAATGAGCAGTTCTTC
TRBJ2-7 NA TRBV28 once CASSAGLRHEQYF TGTGCCAGCAGTGCCGGACTACGCCACGAGCAGTACTTC
TRBJ2-2 NA TRBV30 NA CAWTRGPASNTGELFF TGTGCCTGGACCAGGGGTCCAGCTTCGAACACCGGGGAGCTGTTTTTT
TRBJ2-3 TRBD2 TRBV9 NA CASSVKPGLASTDTQYF TGTGCCAGCAGCGTAAAACCGGGACTAGCGAGCACAGATACGCAGTATTTT
TRBJ1-4 NA TRBV28 NA CASSFRLEKLFF TGTGCCAGCAGTTTTAGGTTAGAAAAACTGTTTTTT
TRBJ1-1 NA TRBV9 NA CASSTVLGGDTEAFF TGTGCCAGCAGCACCGTACTGGGGGGAGACACTGAAGCTTTCTTT
TRBJ2-1 TRBD1 TRBV27 NA CASGAGTGGYNEQFF TGTGCCAGCGGCGCCGGGACAGGGGGCTACAATGAGCAGTTCTTC
TRBJ2-3 NA TRBV9 NA CASSETGSTDTQYF TGTGCCAGCAGCGAGACAGGTAGCACAGATACGCAGTATTTT
TRBJ2-3 NA TRBV7-3 NA CASSFFGSSTDTQYF TGTGCCAGCAGCTTTTTTGGGTCTAGCACAGATACGCAGTATTTT
TRBJ1-4 NA TRBV10-3 NA CAISGGPKFGEKLFF TGTGCCATCAGTGGGGGCCCGAAGTTTGGTGAAAAACTGTTTTTT
TRBJ1-1 NA TRBV5-1 NA CASSLGTQNTEAFF TGCGCCAGCAGCTTAGGGACACAGAACACTGAAGCTTTCTTT
TRBJ2-1 NA TRBV5-6 NA CASSFGSNEQFF TGTGCCAGCAGCTTCGGGTCCAATGAGCAGTTCTTC
TRBJ2-7 NA TRBV28 NA CASSIRGTYEQYF TGTGCCAGCAGTATTAGGGGTACCTACGAGCAGTACTTC
TRBJ2-5 NA TRBV30 NA CACMLGLETQYF TGTGCCTGTATGCTGGGGTTAGAGACCCAGTACTTC
TRBJ2-7 TRBD2 TRBV4-3 NA CASSQDPGLAGVKVEQYF TGCGCCAGCAGCCAAGACCCGGGACTAGCGGGAGTAAAGGTCGAGCAGTACTTC
TRBJ1-4 TRBD1 TRBV9 NA CASSPRTGFNEKLFF TGTGCCAGCAGCCCCCGGACAGGGTTTAATGAAAAACTGTTTTTT
TRBJ2-3 NA TRBV7-3 NA CASSSDGGSTDTQYF TGTGCCAGCAGCTCCGATGGGGGTAGCACAGATACGCAGTATTTT